This record concerns one TCR beta chain sequence. The data were obtained in a study of blood T cell repertoires in COVID-19. Overall study: Spain, Italy and the United States supplied samples that represented acute and convalescent COVID-19. PBMCs, B-cell-depleted T cells, or T cells provided the cDNA or gDNA that made up the material.

Germline V gene sequence: CDR1 SGHAT, CDR2 FQNNGV. The CDR3 has 17 amino acids. Trimming cost V 6 bases and J 0 bases; bases outside gene matches: 7. Authors' processing steps: Estimated nucleated cell counts came from reference gene primer amplification. Some clones are missing from TCRdb's copy, which holds only in-frame ones; the method was immunoSEQ multiplex PCR. V and J calls and clone size are as listed in that table; D and trimming were resolved from the DNA. The sample has 45,000 to 60,000 clones; around four fifths are singletons. This sequence joins TRBV11-2 and TRBJ1-6; 8 bases line up with TRBD1. The sequence was obtained from a woman aged 55-69 years with acute or convalescent COVID-19. Material for sequencing was peripheral blood. CDR3 region: CASRKQGESSYNSPLHF. The CDR3 DNA reads TGTGCCAGCAGAAAACAGGGGGAAAGCTCCTATAATTCACCCCTCCACTTT.